One sample yielded the 21 T cell receptor beta chains listed below, sequenced in a study of T cell repertoires in cytomegalovirus infection. These receptors' targets are unknown. Each CDR3 protein gets one entry after TCRdb re-called the reads with MiXCR. The sample lists around 300,000 distinct CDR3 sequences; around 25% were seen once. Here the sequenced sample was cultured PBMCs, taken from culture after CMV antigen stimulation. The receptors stem from a human donor in good health (CMV status not recorded). Some clones in this sample may be carry-over from other donors' samples.

This chain joins TRBV4-1 and TRBJ1-2; D may be TRBD1 (6 bases). CDR3 length: 17 amino acids. The germline V gene has CDR1 MGHRA and CDR2 YSYEKL. V gave up 3 bases and J gave up 0 bases, with 17 bases separating them. CDR3 loop: CASSHLSATGPNYGYTF. The CDR3 nucleotides read TGCGCCAGCAGCCACCTTTCGGCGACAGGCCCTAACTATGGCTACACCTTC.

This chain links TRBV23-1 with TRBJ1-5; maybe TRBD1 (5 bases). TRBV23-1 is given ORF status, its function remaining uncertain. V dropped 0 bases and J dropped 5 bases, with 17 bases sitting between them. This CDR3 has 17 amino acids. Here the CDR3 reads CASSQSRKQASYQPQHF. The CDR3 nucleotides are TGCGCCAGCAGTCAATCGAGAAAACAGGCGAGTTATCAGCCCCAGCATTTT.

The chain uses TRBV10-3 and TRBJ2-3, with D unclear. Trimming shortened V by 2 bases and J by 6 bases, and 3 bases separated the two germline ends. This CDR3 is 11 amino acids long. Germline CDR1 ENHRY, CDR2 SYGVKD. CDR3 nucleotides: TGTGCCATCAGTGAGAGGGATACGCAGTATTTT. This translates into CAISERDTQYF.

This clonotype was counted ten times or more. The rearrangement links TRBV6-1 to TRBJ2-7, with 8 bases identical to TRBD1. Germline V CDR1 and CDR2: MNHNS, SASEGT. V dropped 7 bases and J dropped 9; count of bases not matched to a gene: 14. CDR3 length: 14 residues. Here the CDR3 DNA reads TGTGCCAGCAAACCAGCCCCTCAGGGGGCAAGGCAGTACGTC. Residues: CASKPAPQGARQYV.

This rearrangement joins TRBV19 to TRBJ2-3, with 8 bases that match TRBD2. The CDR3 totals 15 residues. Germline-derived CDR1 and CDR2 are LNHDA and SQIVND (reference sequence). After removal of 7 bases from V and 4 bases from J, the junction contained 10 bases not matched to a gene. This CDR3 is CASMRGSGNADTQYF. In DNA, the CDR3 is TGTGCCAGTATGCGGGGTAGCGGGAATGCAGATACGCAGTATTTT.

The rearrangement joins TRBV9 to TRBJ2-1, with unresolved D. Trimming removed 4 bases from V and 5 bases from J, with 7 bases in between. The CDR3 is made up of 12 amino acids. Germline loops: CDR1 SGDLS, CDR2 YYNGEE. DNA of the CDR3: TGTGCCAGCAGCTCCTCACACAATGAGCAGTTCTTC. Its protein is CASSSSHNEQFF.

The CDR3 region has the DNA TGTGCCAGCAGCCCCCTTGGAGGGGACTCCTACAATGAGCAGTTCTTC. Amino acid sequence: CASSPLGGDSYNEQFF. The chain joins TRBV14 to TRBJ2-1; D possibly corresponds to TRBD2 (6 bases). Germline values: CDR1 SGHDN, CDR2 FVKESK. The CDR3 totals 16 residues. Trimming removed 4 bases at V and 0 bases at J, with 13 bases between. Filled out from reference TRBV14 and TRBJ2-1, the complete variable domain reads EAGVTQFPSHSVIEKGQTVTLRCDPISGHDNLYWYRRVMGKEIKFLLHFVKESKQDESGMPNNRFLAERTGGTYSTLKVQPAELEDSGVYFCASSPLGGDSYNEQFFGPGTRLTVL.

V usage is TRBV19 and J usage is TRBJ2-5, with 7 nucleotides matching TRBD1. V shed 2 bases and J 5 bases; nucleotides not matched to a gene: 5. Germline loops: CDR1 LNHDA, CDR2 SQIVND (reference sequence). CDR3 length equals 14 residues. CDR3 nucleotide sequence: TGTGCCAGTAGTATAAGGGGGCGCGGGGAGACCCAGTACTTC. The encoded protein is CASSIRGRGETQYF.

The chain uses TRBV4-1 and TRBJ2-5; D is ambiguous. The CDR3 runs 12 residues. Trimming shortened V by 2 bases and J by 7 bases, and 8 bases separated the two germline ends. Germline-derived CDR1 and CDR2 are MGHRA and YSYEKL. The DNA for the CDR3 is TGCGCCAGCAGCCAACTACCGGGGACCCAGTACTTC. This translates into CASSQLPGTQYF.

The rearrangement uses TRBV28 and TRBJ1-1, with 7 bases identical to TRBD1. CDR3 length equals 14 residues. The V segment lost 5 bases and the J segment 0 bases; nucleotides outside the gene matches: 3. Germline CDR1 MDHEN, CDR2 SYDVKM. The CDR3 loop is CASSRDSMNTEAFF. Written as DNA, the CDR3 is TGTGCCAGCAGTCGGGACAGCATGAACACTGAAGCTTTCTTT.

The genes are TRBV28 and TRBJ2-7; D might be TRBD2 (6 bases). Germline V gene sequence: CDR1 MDHEN, CDR2 SYDVKM. The CDR3 consists of 14 residues. With 1 base removed from V and 3 bases from J, the gap between germline ends came to 10 bases. The CDR3 here is CASSLFGGLYEQYF. In DNA, the CDR3 is TGTGCCAGCAGTTTATTTGGGGGACTCTACGAGCAGTACTTC.

This clonotype has more than one count but fewer than ten. The chain employs TRBV12-3 or TRBV12-4 and TRBJ2-7, with D maybe TRBD2 (6 bases). V lost 5 bases and J lost 12, with 17 bases in between. The CDR3 sequence is 12 residues long. CDR3 nucleotides: TGTGCCAGCAGTCGGGACTCCGGGAGCCTGTACGTC. This gives the protein CASSRDSGSLYV.

Many counts were recorded for this clonotype. The genes are TRBV20-1 and TRBJ2-1, with 11 bases matching TRBD2. The CDR3 spans 17 residues. Germline CDR1 is DFQATT and CDR2 is SNEGSKA (reference sequence). V was clipped by 0 bases and J by 6 bases; unmatched bases: 10. CDR3 amino acids: CSARDSALAGGGNEQFF. The CDR3 bases are TGCAGTGCTAGAGATTCGGCGCTAGCGGGAGGAGGCAATGAGCAGTTCTTC.

This clonotype has ten or more counts. The CDR3 reads CASSLIRQANNEQFF. DNA of the CDR3: TGTGCCAGCAGCTTAATACGGCAGGCTAACAATGAGCAGTTCTTC. The V gene is TRBV7-2, the J gene TRBJ2-1; D not certain. V was trimmed by 2 bases and J by 5 bases, leaving 13 bases between them. CDR1 and CDR2 from the germline V gene are SGHTA and FQGNSA. CDR3 length: 15 residues.

The sample holds a few counts of this clonotype. The chain joins TRBV19 to TRBJ2-5; no clear D. Germline lookup yields CDR1 LNHDA and CDR2 SQIVND (reference sequence). The CDR3 contains 13 residues. The germline V and J ends were trimmed by 5 bases and 5 bases, with 12 bases remaining between them. CDR3 sequence (DNA): TGTGCCAGTAGTGGCCCGAGCCATGAGACCCAGTACTTC. Protein: CASSGPSHETQYF.

In this sample, this clonotype turned up a few times. This chain uses TRBV6-1 with TRBJ2-7; possible D gene TRBD1, 5 bases. Trimming stripped 5 bases from V and 1 base from J, with 9 bases between. The germline V gene encodes CDR1 MNHNS and CDR2 SASEGT. This CDR3 is built from 13 residues. CDR3 bases: TGTGCCAGCAGTTTTGACAGATCCTACGAGCAGTACTTC. Its protein is CASSFDRSYEQYF.

The chain carries TRBV7-2 and TRBJ2-1; 8 bases align to TRBD2. V lost 2 bases to trimming and J lost 4 bases; unmatched junction nucleotides: 13. Germline-derived CDR1 and CDR2 are SGHTA and FQGNSA. The CDR3 contains 18 residues. CDR3 amino acids: CASSLTPAGVAGYNEQFF. The CDR3 nucleotides read TGTGCCAGCAGCTTAACCCCCGCTGGGGTAGCGGGGTACAATGAGCAGTTCTTC.

This clonotype was recorded a few times. With a much larger clone just one base away, this may be a read error. The CDR3 spells CASSFRVDTEAFF. The CDR3, as DNA: TGTGCCAGCAGTTTCAGGGTGGACACTGAAGCTTTCTTT. The V gene is TRBV28, the J gene TRBJ1-1; possibly TRBD1 for D (5 bases). The CDR3 runs 13 residues. V was shortened by 3 bases and J by 3 bases, with 8 bases between the two germline ends. Germline CDR1 MDHEN, CDR2 SYDVKM.

This rearrangement joins TRBV7-2 to TRBJ2-4, with TRBD2 matching 13 bases. The CDR3 length is 18 residues. Germline CDR1 is SGHTA and CDR2 is FQGNSA. The J segment lost 0 bases and the V segment lost 2 bases, leaving 4 bases of the junction unmatched. In nucleotides, the CDR3 is TGTGCCAGCAGCTTAACGGGACTAGCGGGACTAGCCAAAAACATTCAGTACTTC. It is translated as CASSLTGLAGLAKNIQYF.

This chain links TRBV6-2 or TRBV6-3 with TRBJ2-1; D remains ambiguous. Germline assignment: CDR1 MNHEY and CDR2 SVGEGT. Trimming pared 0 bases from V and 5 bases from J, leaving 8 bases between. This CDR3 is built from 14 residues. In DNA, the CDR3 is TGTGCCAGCAGTTACTCGAGGAGACACAATGAGCAGTTCTTC. Translation: CASSYSRRHNEQFF.

This chain joins TRBV18 and TRBJ2-3; TRBD2 might be the D (6 bases). The CDR3 has 16 residues. Germline assignment: CDR1 KGHSH and CDR2 LQKENI. V shed 2 bases and J shed 6 bases, with 18 bases lying between them. The CDR3 spells CASSPAGRLAGDTQYF. CDR3 in DNA: TGTGCCAGCTCACCAGCGGGTCGTCTGGCGGGGGATACGCAGTATTTT.